These 22 T cell receptor beta chains share one sample of origin, sequenced in a study of cytomegalovirus exposure and HLA in healthy donors. The PCR made use of 60 Vbeta and 13 Jbeta primers. Clones were read by immunoSEQ multiplex PCR, and TCRdb kept only the in-frame ones, dropping some. Of 150,000 to 250,000 clones listed, roughly 85% are singletons. Sequences were obtained from PBMCs. These receptors all stem from a woman younger than 45 in good health and CMV-seropositive.

The rearrangement links TRBV4-1 to TRBJ2-7; the D gene is possibly TRBD1 (6 bases). Germline CDR1 reads MGHRA; CDR2 reads YSYEKL. Trimming cost V 1 base and J 4 bases, with 11 bases left between them. The CDR3 loop spans 14 amino acids. CDR3 coding DNA: TGCGCCAGCAGCCAAGTGGAACAGGGTTACGAGCAGTACTTC. Its translation is CASSQVEQGYEQYF.

This clone was counted once. J is TRBJ2-7 and V is TRBV7-9, with 10 positions matching TRBD2. CDR1 and CDR2 (germline): SEHNR, FQNEAQ (reference sequence). This CDR3 has 16 residues. The V gene end was trimmed by 5 bases and the J gene end by 5 bases; junction bases not matched to a gene: 12. The CDR3 sequence is CASSQPLAGEVDEQYF. In nucleotides, the CDR3 is TGTGCCAGCAGCCAACCCCTAGCGGGGGAAGTGGACGAGCAGTACTTC.

The V and J genes are TRBV9 and TRBJ2-2, with TRBD2 matching over 8 bases. After removal of 3 bases from V and 4 bases from J, the junction contained 20 bases not matched to a gene. Per the germline V gene, CDR1 is SGDLS and CDR2 is YYNGEE. The CDR3 length is 20 residues. The CDR3 DNA sequence: TGTGCCAGCAGCGCAGCGGGGAAGACAGAGAGCGGGAGTGGCACCGGGGAGCTGTTTTTT. Translation: CASSAAGKTESGSGTGELFF.

This clone was counted a single time. This chain links TRBV6-6 with TRBJ2-1; 9 nucleotides agree with TRBD1. The CDR3 is made up of 15 amino acids. V was clipped by 8 bases and J by 7 bases; unmatched bases: 12. CDR1 and CDR2 from the germline V gene are MNHNY and SVGAGI (reference sequence). In DNA form, the CDR3 reads TGTGCCAGCGGGGGGAGGGGACAGGGCGGAAATGAGCAGTTCTTC. Its protein is CASGGRGQGGNEQFF.

The gene calls are TRBV7-9 and TRBJ1-1; TRBD1 aligns across 9 bases. Trimming took 5 bases from V and 5 from J; bases not matched to a gene: 9. The CDR3 is 15 amino acids. Germline CDR1 reads SEHNR; CDR2 reads FQNEAQ (reference sequence). The CDR3 nucleotides read TGTGCCAGCAGCGTTACAGGGGGCGTAGGGACTGAAGCTTTCTTT. Translating it yields CASSVTGGVGTEAFF.

The table lists this clone with a few counts. The chain carries TRBV7-9 and TRBJ1-2; 9 positions match TRBD1. V shed 6 bases and J 3 bases; nucleotides not matched to a gene: 8. This CDR3 has 15 residues. Germline CDR1 is SEHNR and CDR2 is FQNEAQ (reference sequence). CDR3 residues: CASSSLGQGDYGYTF. The CDR3 bases are TGTGCCAGCAGTTCACTGGGACAGGGAGACTATGGCTACACCTTC.

In this sample, this clone turned up a few times. The chain carries TRBV5-1 and TRBJ2-1, with 7 bases aligning to TRBD2. V was clipped by 3 bases and J by 0 bases; unmatched bases: 6. The germline V gene encodes CDR1 SGHRS and CDR2 YFSETQ. The CDR3 is 16 amino acids. The DNA for the CDR3 is TGCGCCAGCAGCTCCCAACTAGCGCACTCCTACAATGAGCAGTTCTTC. Protein: CASSSQLAHSYNEQFF. Full variable domain (outside the CDR3, taken from reference TRBV5-1 and TRBJ2-1): KAGVTQTPRYLIKTRGQQVTLSCSPISGHRSVSWYQQTPGQGLQFLFEYFSETQRNKGNFPGRFSGRQFSNSRSEMNVSTLELGDSALYLCASSSQLAHSYNEQFFGPGTRLTVL.

The chain carries TRBV27 and TRBJ2-2; maybe TRBD2 (6 bases). Germline V gene data show CDR1 as MNHEY and CDR2 as SMNVEV (reference sequence). V was shortened by 1 base and J by 1 base, with 7 bases between the two germline ends. The CDR3 runs to 15 residues. The DNA of the CDR3 is TGTGCCAGCAGTTTATTAGCGGTGAACACCGGGGAGCTGTTTTTT. This codes for CASSLLAVNTGELFF.

The J gene is TRBJ1-3, the V gene TRBV6-6; no reliable D call. CDR1 and CDR2 from the germline V gene are MNHNY and SVGAGI (reference sequence). The ends were cut back, 2 bases at V and 3 bases at J, with 8 bases in the middle. CDR3 length equals 14 residues. CDR3 sequence reads: CASSYVSSGNTIYF. CDR3 coding DNA: TGTGCCAGCAGTTACGTGTCGAGTGGAAACACCATATATTTT.

The chain links TRBV6-1 to TRBJ1-6; 8 positions agree with TRBD1. The CDR3 extends over 15 amino acids. Germline loops: CDR1 MNHNS, CDR2 SASEGT. Trimming at V came to 8 bases and at J to 7 bases, leaving 10 bases not matched to a gene. The CDR3 is CASGREDRVNSPLHF. For the CDR3, the DNA is TGTGCCAGCGGCCGAGAGGACAGGGTAAATTCACCCCTCCACTTT.

This clone was detected only a few times. As DNA, the CDR3 is TGTGCCAGCAGCTTTGACAACAATGTGCAGTACTTC. It yields the protein CASSFDNNVQYF. The chain is built from TRBV7-2 and TRBJ2-5; D uncertain. The ends were cut back, 3 bases at V and 11 bases at J, with 13 bases in the middle. Per germline, CDR1 SGHTA and CDR2 FQGNSA. The CDR3 extends over 12 amino acids.

J is TRBJ1-5 and V is TRBV19; TRBD1 is a possible D gene (5 bases). CDR3 length: 16 residues. V lost 0 bases and J lost 3, with 12 bases in between. Per the germline V gene, CDR1 is LNHDA and CDR2 is SQIVND (reference sequence). For the CDR3, the DNA is TGTGCCAGTAGTATAGATCCGGCAGGGTTCAATCAGCCCCAGCATTTT. It codes for CASSIDPAGFNQPQHF.

This clone has only one observation. The chain combines TRBV9 with TRBJ2-1; 7 bases match TRBD2. Germline assignment: CDR1 SGDLS and CDR2 YYNGEE. The CDR3 runs 14 residues. The junction had 5 bases not matched to a gene; V was cut back by 7 bases and J by 1 base. The CDR3 DNA sequence: TGTGCCAGCGGGGGAGGGGTTTCCTACAATGAGCAGTTCTTC. Translating gives CASGGGVSYNEQFF.

The genes are TRBV6-6 and TRBJ2-3; 10 bases align to TRBD2. Germline V lookup: CDR1 MNHNY, CDR2 SVGAGI (reference sequence). This CDR3 has 15 residues. V shed 2 bases and J 6 bases; nucleotides not matched to a gene: 5. Written as DNA, the CDR3 is TGTGCCAGCAGTTACGCGAGCGGGAGGGGGGATACGCAGTATTTT. Its protein product is CASSYASGRGDTQYF.

The V gene is TRBV10-3, the J gene TRBJ1-5, with 10 nucleotides matching TRBD1. Unmatched junction bases numbered 12, after V lost 2 bases and J lost 2 bases. The CDR3 consists of 19 residues. Germline V lookup: CDR1 ENHRY, CDR2 SYGVKD. The CDR3 loop reads CAISEAGTGVGRGNQPQHF. CDR3 sequence (DNA): TGTGCCATCAGTGAGGCCGGGACAGGGGTTGGACGGGGCAATCAGCCCCAGCATTTT.

CDR3 sequence reads: CASTRTSGGLGDTQYF. CDR3 sequence (DNA): TGTGCCAGCACCCGGACTAGCGGGGGGTTGGGAGATACGCAGTATTTT. The chain employs TRBV27 and TRBJ2-3; 14 bases fit TRBD2. This CDR3 contains 16 residues. Trimming removed 7 bases from V and 5 bases from J; junction bases left unmatched: 8. Germline-derived CDR1 and CDR2 are MNHEY and SMNVEV (reference sequence).

The chain links TRBV11-2 to TRBJ1-5, with D unresolved. V lost 3 bases and J 6 bases, leaving 6 bases between the germline ends. The germline gives CDR1 SGHAT, CDR2 FQNNGV. The CDR3 sequence is 12 residues long. CDR3 amino acids: CASSLFGQPQHF. The DNA of the CDR3 is TGTGCCAGCAGCTTGTTCGGTCAGCCCCAGCATTTT.

V gene TRBV27 combines with J gene TRBJ2-5; tentatively, D is TRBD2 (5 bases). V shed 5 bases and J shed 4 bases, with 20 bases lying between them. Germline assignment: CDR1 MNHEY and CDR2 SMNVEV (reference sequence). This CDR3 region has 16 residues. As DNA, the CDR3 is TGTGCCAGCAGTGATCGGGTCACGGGGTTAGGAGAGACCCAGTACTTC. The encoded protein is CASSDRVTGLGETQYF.

The chain links TRBV5-1 to TRBJ2-2; no firm D call. CDR3 length equals 12 residues. The V gene lost 6 bases and the J gene lost 8 bases, with 11 bases spanning the gap. Per the germline V gene, CDR1 is SGHRS and CDR2 is YFSETQ. Here the CDR3 DNA reads TGCGCCAGCACGACCCCGAGGGGGGAGCTGTTTTTT. Amino acids: CASTTPRGELFF.

The chain carries TRBV7-9 and TRBJ1-1; D might be TRBD1 (6 bases). Looked up from germline, CDR1 is SEHNR and CDR2 is FQNEAQ (reference sequence). The CDR3 is 15 residues long. Trimming took 4 bases from V and 6 from J, leaving 18 bases between them. The CDR3 here is CASSSLGGGDAEAFF. As DNA, the CDR3 is TGTGCCAGCAGCTCCCTAGGGGGGGGCGACGCTGAAGCTTTCTTT.

The chain uses TRBV6-1 and TRBJ2-7; 8 nucleotides line up with TRBD2. Germline V gene lookup returns CDR1 MNHNS and CDR2 SASEGT. The ends lost 3 bases at V and 4 bases at J; junction bases unmatched: 8. This CDR3 contains 15 residues. The CDR3 coding sequence is TGTGCCAGCAGTGAGACGGGGGGGCCAGGATACGAGCAGTACTTC. This translates into CASSETGGPGYEQYF.

The V and J genes are TRBV5-1 and TRBJ2-3, with TRBD2 as a possible D gene (6 bases). This CDR3 has 15 amino acids. V dropped 6 bases and J dropped 3 bases, with 17 bases sitting between them. Germline CDR1 reads SGHRS; CDR2 reads YFSETQ. The CDR3 is CASTEAGQPTDTQYF. CDR3 bases: TGCGCCAGCACAGAGGCGGGGCAACCGACAGATACGCAGTATTTT.